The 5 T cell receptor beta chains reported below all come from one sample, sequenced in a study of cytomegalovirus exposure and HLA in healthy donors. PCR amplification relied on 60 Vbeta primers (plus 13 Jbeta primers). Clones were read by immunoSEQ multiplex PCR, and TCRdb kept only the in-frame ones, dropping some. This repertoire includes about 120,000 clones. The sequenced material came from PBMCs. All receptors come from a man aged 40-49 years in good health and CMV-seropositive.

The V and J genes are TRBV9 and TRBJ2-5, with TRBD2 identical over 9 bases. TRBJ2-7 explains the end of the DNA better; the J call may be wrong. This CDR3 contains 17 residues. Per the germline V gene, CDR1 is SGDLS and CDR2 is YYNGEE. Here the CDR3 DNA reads TGTGCCAGCAGCGTAGGGGGTAGCGGGAGCCTATCCTACGAGCAGTACTTC. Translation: CASSVGGSGSLSYEQYF.

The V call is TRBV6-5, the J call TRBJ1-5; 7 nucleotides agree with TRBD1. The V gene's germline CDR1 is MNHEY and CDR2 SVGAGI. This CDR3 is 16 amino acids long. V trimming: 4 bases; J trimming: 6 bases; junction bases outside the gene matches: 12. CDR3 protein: CASSSGGQGRGQPQHF. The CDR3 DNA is TGTGCCAGCAGTTCAGGGGGGCAGGGTAGGGGTCAGCCCCAGCATTTT.

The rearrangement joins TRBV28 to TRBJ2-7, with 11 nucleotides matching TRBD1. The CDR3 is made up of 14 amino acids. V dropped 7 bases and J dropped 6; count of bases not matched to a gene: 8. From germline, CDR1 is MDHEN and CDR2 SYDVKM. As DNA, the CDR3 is TGTGCCAGCATCCCGGGACAGGGGGGTCGCGAGCAGTACTTC. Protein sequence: CASIPGQGGREQYF.

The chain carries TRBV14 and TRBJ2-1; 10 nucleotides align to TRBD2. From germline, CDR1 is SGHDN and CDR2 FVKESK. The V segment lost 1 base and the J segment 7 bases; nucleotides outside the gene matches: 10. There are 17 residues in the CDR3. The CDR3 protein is CASSQVSLAGWGNEQFF. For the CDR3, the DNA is TGTGCCAGCAGCCAAGTGTCACTAGCGGGATGGGGGAATGAGCAGTTCTTC.

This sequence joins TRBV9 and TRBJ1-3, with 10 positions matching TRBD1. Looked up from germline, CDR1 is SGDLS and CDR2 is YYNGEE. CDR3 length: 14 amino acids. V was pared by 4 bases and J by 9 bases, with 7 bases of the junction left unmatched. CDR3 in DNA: TGTGCCAGCAGCCCCGGACAGGGGGTACCCACCATATATTTT. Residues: CASSPGQGVPTIYF.